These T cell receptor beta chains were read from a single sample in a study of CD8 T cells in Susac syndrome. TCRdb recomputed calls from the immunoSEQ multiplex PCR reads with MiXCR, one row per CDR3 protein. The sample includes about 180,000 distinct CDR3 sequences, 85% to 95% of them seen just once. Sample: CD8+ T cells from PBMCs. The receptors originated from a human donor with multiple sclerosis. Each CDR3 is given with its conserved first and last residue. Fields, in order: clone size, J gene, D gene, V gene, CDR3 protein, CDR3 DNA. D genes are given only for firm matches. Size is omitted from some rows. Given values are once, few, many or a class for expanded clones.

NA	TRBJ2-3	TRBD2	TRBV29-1	CSAAGVSTDTQYF	TGCAGCGCCGCGGGGGTTAGCACAGATACGCAGTATTTT
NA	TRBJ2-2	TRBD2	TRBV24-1	CATETSETGELFF	TGTGCCACCGAGACTAGCGAAACCGGGGAGCTGTTTTTT
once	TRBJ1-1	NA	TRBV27	CASSLGGGEAFF	TGTGCCAGCAGTTTGGGCGGAGGTGAAGCTTTCTTT
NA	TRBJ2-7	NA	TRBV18	CASSSPSRVTYEQYF	TGTGCCAGCTCGTCGCCCTCCAGGGTAACCTACGAGCAGTACTTC
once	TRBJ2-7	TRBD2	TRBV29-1	CSVERDGGEQYF	TGCAGCGTCGAGAGGGACGGGGGGGAGCAGTACTTC
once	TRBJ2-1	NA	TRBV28	CASSFMVAYNEQFF	TGTGCCAGCAGTTTCATGGTTGCCTACAATGAGCAGTTCTTC
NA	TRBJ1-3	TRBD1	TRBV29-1	CSGRTGGNGNTIYF	TGCAGCGGCCGGACAGGGGGCAATGGAAACACCATATATTTT
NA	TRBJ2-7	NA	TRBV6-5	CASSARTAYEQYF	TGTGCCAGCAGTGCGCGGACAGCCTACGAGCAGTACTTC
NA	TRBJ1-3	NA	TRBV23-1	CASSQSTRGNTIYF	TGCGCCAGCAGTCAATCGACACGGGGAAACACCATATATTTT
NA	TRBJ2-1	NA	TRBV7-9	CASSEPGLINQQFF	TGTGCCAGCAGCGAGCCGGGACTCATCAATCAGCAGTTCTTC
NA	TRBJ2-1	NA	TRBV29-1	CSVVMVNYNEQFF	TGCAGCGTTGTAATGGTGAACTACAATGAGCAGTTCTTC
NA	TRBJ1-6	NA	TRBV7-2	CASSLDIGISPLHF	TGTGCCAGCAGCCTAGACATTGGCATTTCACCCCTCCACTTT
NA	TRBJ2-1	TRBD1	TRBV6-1	CASSFLTGDAYNEQFF	TGTGCCAGCAGCTTTCTAACAGGGGATGCCTACAATGAGCAGTTCTTC
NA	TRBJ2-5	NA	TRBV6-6	CASSYSGGLGETQYF	TGTGCCAGCAGTTACTCCGGGGGACTGGGAGAGACCCAGTACTTC
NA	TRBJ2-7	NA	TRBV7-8	CASSPVLGAYEQYF	TGTGCCAGCAGCCCGGTGTTGGGGGCCTACGAGCAGTACTTC
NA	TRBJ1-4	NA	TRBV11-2	CASSWRDRLNEKLFF	TGTGCCAGCAGCTGGAGAGACAGGCTTAATGAAAAACTGTTTTTT
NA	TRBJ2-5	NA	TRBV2	CASSEPPPRDRETQYF	TGTGCCAGCAGTGAACCCCCCCCGCGGGACCGGGAGACCCAGTACTTC
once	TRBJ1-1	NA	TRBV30	CAYEGGPTEAFF	TGTGCCTACGAGGGGGGGCCCACTGAAGCTTTCTTT
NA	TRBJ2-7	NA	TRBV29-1	CSVEVPGTSYEQYF	TGCAGCGTTGAAGTCCCAGGGACCTCCTACGAGCAGTACTTC
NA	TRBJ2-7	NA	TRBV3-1	CASSQGEVPGLFYEQYF	TGTGCCAGCAGCCAAGGCGAGGTGCCAGGGTTATTCTACGAGCAGTACTTC
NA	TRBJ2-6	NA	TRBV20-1	CSARKGSGANVLTF	TGCAGTGCTAGAAAAGGATCTGGGGCCAACGTCCTGACTTTC
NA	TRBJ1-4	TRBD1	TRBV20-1	CSARSLDRAEEKLFF	TGCAGTGCCCGATCCCTAGACAGGGCCGAGGAAAAACTGTTTTTT
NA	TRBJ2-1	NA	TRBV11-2	CASEVYNEQFF	TGTGCCAGCGAGGTGTACAATGAGCAGTTCTTC
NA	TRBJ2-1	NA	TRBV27	CASRLLWYNEQFF	TGTGCCAGCAGATTATTATGGTACAATGAGCAGTTCTTC
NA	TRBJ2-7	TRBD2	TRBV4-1	CASSQGTSGDEQYF	TGCGCCAGCAGCCAGGGGACTAGCGGAGACGAGCAGTACTTC
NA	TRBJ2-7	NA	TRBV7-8	CASSSGTWGTPPSYEQYF	TGTGCCAGCAGCTCCGGAACGTGGGGGACCCCGCCCTCCTACGAGCAGTACTTC
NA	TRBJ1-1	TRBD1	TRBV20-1	CSARERFRGANTEAFF	TGCAGTGCTAGAGAAAGGTTCAGGGGGGCGAACACTGAAGCTTTCTTT
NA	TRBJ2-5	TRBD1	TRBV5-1	CASSSARGQETQYF	TGCGCCAGCAGCTCGGCCAGGGGGCAGGAGACCCAGTACTTC
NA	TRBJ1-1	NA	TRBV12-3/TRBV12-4	CASRIEWGTEAFF	TGTGCCAGCCGGATAGAGTGGGGCACTGAAGCTTTCTTT
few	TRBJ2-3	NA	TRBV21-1	CASSSGGVLGGTQYF	TGTGCCAGCAGCAGCGGCGGAGTTCTGGGGGGTACGCAGTATTTT
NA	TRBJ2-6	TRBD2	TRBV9	CASSRAGGRGLAVSGANVLTF	TGTGCCAGCAGCAGGGCGGGCGGTAGGGGACTAGCTGTATCTGGGGCCAACGTCCTGACTTTC
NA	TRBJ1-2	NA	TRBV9	CASSSTYGYTF	TGTGCCAGCAGCTCCACCTATGGCTACACCTTC
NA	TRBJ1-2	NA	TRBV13	CASSLSMGTYYGYTF	TGTGCCAGCAGCTTATCCATGGGGACCTACTATGGCTACACCTTC
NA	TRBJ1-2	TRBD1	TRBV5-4	CASSRSWDRGNYGYTF	TGTGCCAGCAGCCGGTCCTGGGACAGGGGAAACTATGGCTACACCTTC
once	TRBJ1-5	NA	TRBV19	CASSIRDTNQPQHF	TGTGCCAGTAGTATCCGGGACACAAATCAGCCCCAGCATTTT
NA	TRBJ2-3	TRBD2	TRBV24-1	CATSDGGAGDTQYF	TGTGCCACCAGTGACGGGGGGGCAGGAGATACGCAGTATTTT
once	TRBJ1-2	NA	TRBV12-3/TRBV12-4	CASSGGLWNYGYTF	TGTGCCAGCAGTGGAGGGCTGTGGAACTATGGCTACACCTTC
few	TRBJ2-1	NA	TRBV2	CATRGNEQFF	TGTGCCACCCGGGGGAATGAGCAGTTCTTC
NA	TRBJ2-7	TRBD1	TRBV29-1	CSVDGTGYEQYF	TGCAGCGTTGATGGGACAGGCTACGAGCAGTACTTC
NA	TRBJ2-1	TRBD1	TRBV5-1	CASSGGDRGVEQFF	TGCGCCAGTTCGGGAGGGGACAGGGGTGTTGAGCAGTTCTTC
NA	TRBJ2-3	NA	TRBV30	CAWSPWGFTDTQYF	TGTGCCTGGAGCCCTTGGGGATTCACAGATACGCAGTATTTT
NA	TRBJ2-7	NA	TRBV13	CASSLAGKGIEQYF	TGTGCCAGCAGCTTAGCCGGCAAAGGGATCGAGCAGTACTTC
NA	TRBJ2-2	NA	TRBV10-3	CAISDYNTGELFF	TGTGCCATCAGTGACTACAACACCGGGGAGCTGTTTTTT
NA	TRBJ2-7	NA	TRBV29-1	CSVEGYGGGHYEQYF	TGCAGCGTTGAAGGTTATGGGGGTGGGCACTACGAGCAGTACTTC
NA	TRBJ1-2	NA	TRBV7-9	CASSLEVGAANYGYTF	TGTGCCAGCAGCTTAGAGGTCGGAGCTGCTAACTATGGCTACACCTTC
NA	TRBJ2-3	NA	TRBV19	CARRRTDTQYF	TGTGCCAGACGACGCACAGATACGCAGTATTTT
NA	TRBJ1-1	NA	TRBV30	CAWSVLGDTEAFF	TGTGCCTGGAGTGTCCTTGGGGACACTGAAGCTTTCTTT
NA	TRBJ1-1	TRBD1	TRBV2	CASRDIRQGGTEAFF	TGTGCCAGCAGAGACATCCGACAGGGCGGCACTGAAGCTTTCTTT
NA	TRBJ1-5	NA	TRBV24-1	CATSEFLGVGNQPQHF	TGTGCCACCAGTGAGTTCTTAGGGGTGGGCAATCAGCCCCAGCATTTT
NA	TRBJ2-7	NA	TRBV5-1	CASGSHWASYEQYF	TGCGCCAGCGGATCACATTGGGCCAGCTACGAGCAGTACTTC
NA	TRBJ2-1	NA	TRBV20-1	CSASGSLLDEQFF	TGCAGTGCTAGCGGGAGTCTCCTGGATGAGCAGTTCTTC
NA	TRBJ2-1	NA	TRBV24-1	CATTHGVPSSYNEQFF	TGTGCCACCACCCATGGGGTCCCCAGCTCCTACAATGAGCAGTTCTTC
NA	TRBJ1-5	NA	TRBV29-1	CSVVAGEQPQHF	TGCAGCGTTGTAGCCGGGGAACAGCCCCAGCATTTT
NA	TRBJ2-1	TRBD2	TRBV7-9	CASSYRLAGSSYNEQFF	TGTGCCAGCAGCTACAGACTAGCGGGGTCCTCCTACAATGAGCAGTTCTTC
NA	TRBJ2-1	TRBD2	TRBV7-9	CASGLSGSEYNEQFF	TGTGCCAGCGGCCTTAGCGGGAGTGAATACAATGAGCAGTTCTTC
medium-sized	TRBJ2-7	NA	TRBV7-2	CASSPTPGVVSYEQYF	TGTGCCAGCAGCCCAACCCCAGGGGTTGTATCCTACGAGCAGTACTTC